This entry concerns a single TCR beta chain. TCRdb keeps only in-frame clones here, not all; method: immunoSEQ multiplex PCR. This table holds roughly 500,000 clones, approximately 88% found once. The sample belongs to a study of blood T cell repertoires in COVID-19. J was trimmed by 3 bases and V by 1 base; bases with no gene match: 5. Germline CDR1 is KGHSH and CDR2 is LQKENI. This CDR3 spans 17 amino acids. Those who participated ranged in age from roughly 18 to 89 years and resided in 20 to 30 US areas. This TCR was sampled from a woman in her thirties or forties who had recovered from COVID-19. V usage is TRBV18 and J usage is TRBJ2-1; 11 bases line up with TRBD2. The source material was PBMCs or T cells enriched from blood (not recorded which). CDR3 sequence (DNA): TGTGCCAGCTCACCACTAGCGGGAGGGGTCCACTACAATGAGCAGTTCTTC. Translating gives CASSPLAGGVHYNEQFF.